The next 11 T cell receptor beta chains were all read from a single sample in a study of patients and donors after allogeneic stem cell transplantation. One entry per CDR3 protein results from TCRdb running MiXCR on the RT-PCR reads. The repertoire has 190,000 or so distinct CDR3 sequences, around two fifths of them found once; the top ten carry 33%. Sequences were obtained from blood, either unsorted or a sorted T cell fraction (not recorded which). These receptors came from a human donor who was either an allogeneic HSCT recipient or a stem cell or donor lymphocyte infusion donor (not recorded which). It is not recorded whose cells these are; they may come from a transplant donor.

The chain is built from TRBV2 and TRBJ2-1; 7 nucleotides match TRBD2. J was trimmed by 0 bases and V by 9 bases; bases with no gene match: 8. The CDR3 covers 15 residues. Germline V gene data show CDR1 as SNHLY and CDR2 as FYNNEI. CDR3 in amino acids: CASLAVRSSYNEQFF. CDR3 DNA sequence: TGTGCCAGTCTAGCGGTTCGAAGCTCCTACAATGAGCAGTTCTTC.

The chain has TRBV29-1 and TRBJ2-4; 16 bases agree with TRBD2. The CDR3 is 17 amino acids. J lost 3 bases, V lost 6 bases, and 8 bases had no gene match. Looked up from germline, CDR1 is SQVTM and CDR2 is ANQGSEA. The DNA for the CDR3 is TGCAGCGTGACGGGACTAGCGGGAGGGCGGGGCAAAAACATTCAGTACTTC. The encoded protein is CSVTGLAGGRGKNIQYF.

The CDR3 DNA sequence: TGTGCCAGCAGTTTTGGGGGGCTAGGGGACACTGAAGCTTTCTTT. This encodes CASSFGGLGDTEAFF. The rearrangement joins TRBV28 to TRBJ1-1; a possible D gene is TRBD1 (6 bases). CDR1 is MDHEN, CDR2 SYDVKM, per germline. The CDR3 covers 15 residues. The germline V and J ends were trimmed by 3 bases and 3 bases, with 14 bases remaining between them.

A few counts support this clonotype. In DNA, the CDR3 is TGTGCCAGTAGGACAGGAGGCGGCTACACCTTC. Translated: CASRTGGGYTF. The genes are TRBV12-3 or TRBV12-4 and TRBJ1-2; 7 nucleotides match TRBD1. The ends lost 9 bases at V and 8 bases at J; junction bases unmatched: 6. The CDR3 totals 11 residues.

The V call is TRBV12-3 or TRBV12-4, the J call TRBJ2-3, with D maybe TRBD2 (6 bases). The V gene lost 5 bases and the J gene lost 8 bases, with 11 bases spanning the gap. This CDR3 is 12 amino acids long. The CDR3 reads CASSPREATQYF. The DNA for the CDR3 is TGTGCCAGCAGTCCGAGGGAGGCTACGCAGTATTTT.

The chain joins TRBV7-9 to TRBJ2-7, with a possible D match to TRBD1 (6 bases). The germline V and J ends were trimmed by 5 bases and 0 bases, with 11 bases remaining between them. The CDR3 has 14 amino acids. The germline gives CDR1 SEHNR, CDR2 FQNEAQ (reference sequence). CDR3 in DNA: TGTGCCAGCAGCCGCAAGGACAGCTCCTACGAGCAGTACTTC. It codes for CASSRKDSSYEQYF.

The rearrangement links TRBV9 to TRBJ2-7, with 10 bases matching TRBD1. This CDR3 contains 15 residues. After removal of 3 bases from V and 5 bases from J, the junction contained 8 bases not matched to a gene. Germline V gene data show CDR1 as SGDLS and CDR2 as YYNGEE. CDR3 coding DNA: TGTGCCAGCAGCGCCCGGGACAGGGGAACCCACGAGCAGTACTTC. This translates into CASSARDRGTHEQYF.

This clonotype occurred a few times. The chain couples TRBV12-3 or TRBV12-4 to TRBJ2-1, with TRBD1 identical over 7 bases. With V trimmed by 5 bases and J by 5 bases, 6 bases remained unmatched. The CDR3 loop spans 14 amino acids. The CDR3 loop is CASSPRGLNNEQFF. DNA for the CDR3: TGTGCCAGCAGTCCAAGGGGGCTCAACAATGAGCAGTTCTTC.

This clonotype appeared a few times. V and J are TRBV27 and TRBJ2-7, with D maybe TRBD2 (5 bases). Trimming removed 2 bases at V and 1 base at J, with 9 bases between. Germline CDR1 reads MNHEY; CDR2 reads SMNVEV (reference sequence). The CDR3 is made up of 14 amino acids. CDR3 residues: CASSLGSGSYEQYF. The CDR3 nucleotides read TGTGCCAGCAGTTTAGGGAGCGGTTCCTACGAGCAGTACTTC.

This clonotype was found a few times. This chain links TRBV4-3 with TRBJ1-1, with 9 bases matching TRBD1. The CDR3 is 15 amino acids. J lost 3 bases, V lost 2 bases, and 4 bases had no gene match. Germline CDR1 is LGHNA and CDR2 is YSLEER. DNA of the CDR3: TGCGCCAGCAGCCAATGGAGACAGGGGGACACTGAAGCTTTCTTT. It translates to CASSQWRQGDTEAFF.

The rearrangement links TRBV5-1 to TRBJ2-2; D is uncertain. Trimming pared 7 bases from V and 4 bases from J, leaving 11 bases between. This CDR3 has 13 residues. Germline V gene sequence: CDR1 SGHRS, CDR2 YFSETQ. The CDR3 sequence is CASATLGTGELFF. CDR3 sequence (DNA): TGCGCCAGCGCGACCCTGGGCACCGGGGAGCTGTTTTTT.